This T cell receptor (beta chain) was obtained from a study of PD-L1 blockade in urothelial cancer. The overall study: Bladder-origin urothelial cancer in males covered about 85% of the roughly 29 patients. Reported median T cell count for blood samples was around 140,000.

Assay used: immunoSEQ multiplex PCR; TCRdb lists only in-frame clones, some missing. Among some 100,000 clones listed, about 90% were seen once. This CDR3 region has 18 residues. V lost 5 bases and J lost 0; bases outside the gene matches: 10. Germline V lookup: CDR1 MDHEN, CDR2 SYDVKM. Sequences were derived from PBMCs, sampled around atezolizumab (anti-PD-L1) treatment. The sequence came from a woman at least 80 years old with urothelial cancer. This sequence joins TRBV28 and TRBJ2-1, with TRBD2 identical over 10 bases. The CDR3 is CASSPLGLAVFSYNEQFF. The CDR3 DNA follows: TGTGCCAGCAGTCCCCTTGGACTAGCGGTTTTCTCCTACAATGAGCAGTTCTTC.